The 18 T cell receptor beta chains listed next were all sequenced from one sample in a study of T-cell memory formation after mild COVID-19. TCRdb used MiXCR to reprocess the 5' RACE reads, holding one entry per CDR3 protein. The sample lists roughly 450,000 distinct CDR3 sequences; about 20% were seen once. Sample: PBMCs or a T cell subset sorted from them (not recorded which). These receptors originate from an adult woman who had mild COVID-19 (a few samples of this study predate the infection). Cell type and time point are not known.

V and J are TRBV5-1 and TRBJ2-7; TRBD1 matches at 12 bases. CDR1 and CDR2 (germline): SGHRS, YFSETQ. With 6 bases clipped from V and 7 bases from J, the junction kept 14 bases outside the gene matches. The CDR3 spans 16 residues. Written as DNA, the CDR3 is TGCGCCAGCACCTACTCTCCGGGACAGGGGGCAAGAGAGCAGTACTTC. Amino acid sequence: CASTYSPGQGAREQYF. The whole variable domain, filled in from reference TRBV5-1 and TRBJ2-7, reads KAGVTQTPRYLIKTRGQQVTLSCSPISGHRSVSWYQQTPGQGLQFLFEYFSETQRNKGNFPGRFSGRQFSNSRSEMNVSTLELGDSALYLCASTYSPGQGAREQYFGPGTRLTVT.

This clonotype appeared many times. The chain has TRBV6-1 and TRBJ2-1; no clear D gene. V lost 1 base, J lost 2 bases, and 15 bases lay in between. There are 17 residues in the CDR3. Germline assignment: CDR1 MNHNS and CDR2 SASEGT. DNA of the CDR3: TGTGCCAGCAGTGAAGGGTTGGCAGGTAGGACCTACAATGAGCAGTTCTTC. This translates into CASSEGLAGRTYNEQFF.

The rearrangement joins TRBV7-9 to TRBJ2-1, with D unresolved. The V gene lost 5 bases and the J gene lost 4 bases, with 18 bases spanning the gap. The CDR3 spans 16 residues. Germline CDR1 and CDR2: SEHNR and FQNEAQ (reference sequence). The DNA for the CDR3 is TGTGCCAGCAGCCTACCGAGACTCTCCGGGTACAATGAGCAGTTCTTC. Translating it yields CASSLPRLSGYNEQFF.

This clonotype was seen a handful of times. The J gene is TRBJ2-7, the V gene TRBV5-5; TRBD2 agrees at 12 bases. With 5 bases clipped from V and 2 bases from J, the junction kept 2 bases outside the gene matches. Germline V gene lookup returns CDR1 SGHKS and CDR2 YYEKEE (reference sequence). CDR3 length equals 14 residues. The CDR3 is CASRPSGRAYEQYF. The CDR3 coding sequence is TGTGCCAGCAGGCCTAGCGGGAGGGCCTACGAGCAGTACTTC.

The chain links TRBV5-1 to TRBJ2-5; no clear D gene. Looked up from germline, CDR1 is SGHRS and CDR2 is YFSETQ. V lost 4 bases and J lost 5, with 15 bases in between. The CDR3 is 14 residues long. Written as DNA, the CDR3 is TGCGCCAGCAGCCGGAACCCGTCGGAGGAGACCCAGTACTTC. Residues: CASSRNPSEETQYF.

The rearrangement uses TRBV21-1 and TRBJ2-3; the table assigns TRBD2, which was not confirmed against the DNA. TRBV21-1 is classified as a pseudogene. This CDR3 comprises 16 residues. This CDR3 is CASSKLLGGGRDTQYF. CDR3 sequence (DNA): TGTGCCAGCAGCAAACTCCTAGGGGGGGGCCGAGATACGCAGTATTTT.

This clonotype was recorded a few times. The rearrangement links TRBV20-1 to TRBJ2-7, with 11 bases that match TRBD1. The germline CDR1 and CDR2 sequences are DFQATT and SNEGSKA (reference sequence). V was pared by 4 bases and J by 2 bases, with 4 bases of the junction left unmatched. The CDR3 runs to 14 residues. The CDR3 reads CSANGGQGAYEQYF. As DNA, the CDR3 is TGCAGTGCTAATGGGGGACAGGGGGCCTACGAGCAGTACTTC.

V and J are TRBV27 and TRBJ2-3, with D uncertain. Germline CDR1 and CDR2: MNHEY and SMNVEV (reference sequence). The CDR3 totals 14 residues. Trimming took off 2 bases at V and 8 bases at J, with 14 bases between the two ends. CDR3 coding DNA: TGTGCCAGCAGTTTAGGGCAGAGAACGGGTACGCAGTATTTT. This codes for CASSLGQRTGTQYF.

This chain links TRBV7-9 with TRBJ2-7; maybe TRBD1 (5 bases). Germline CDR1 is SEHNR and CDR2 is FQNEAQ (reference sequence). V lost 1 base and J 2 bases, leaving 12 bases between the germline ends. The CDR3 covers 15 residues. As DNA, the CDR3 is TGTGCCAGCAGCTTAGTTCAGGGCCGGACCTACGAGCAGTACTTC. It is translated as CASSLVQGRTYEQYF.

This chain joins TRBV7-6 and TRBJ1-2, with 7 bases aligning to TRBD1. Germline CDR1 reads SGHVS; CDR2 reads FNYEAQ. Trimming took 5 bases from V and 0 from J; bases not matched to a gene: 12. The CDR3 contains 17 residues. The CDR3 sequence is CASSAHLPGTANYGYTF. The CDR3 nucleotides read TGTGCCAGCAGCGCCCATTTACCCGGGACAGCTAACTATGGCTACACCTTC. Filled out from reference TRBV7-6 and TRBJ1-2, the complete variable domain reads GAGVSQSPRYKVTKRGQDVALRCDPISGHVSLYWYRQALGQGPEFLTYFNYEAQQDKSGLPNDRFSAERPEGSISTLTIQRTEQRDSAMYRCASSAHLPGTANYGYTFGSGTRLTVV.

This chain uses TRBV29-1 with TRBJ2-1; D possibly corresponds to TRBD1 (6 bases). With 2 bases removed from V and 9 bases from J, the gap between germline ends came to 20 bases. The CDR3 is 15 amino acids. The germline gives CDR1 SQVTM, CDR2 ANQGSEA. The CDR3 nucleotides are TGCAGCGTTGAACAAGGCAGGGGAAGTCCGGGTGAGCAGTTCTTC. Amino acid sequence: CSVEQGRGSPGEQFF.

This clonotype showed up just a few times. The chain links TRBV10-3 to TRBJ2-1, with TRBD1 matching over 8 bases. The CDR3 totals 14 residues. The V gene's germline CDR1 is ENHRY and CDR2 SYGVKD. The trim removed 7 bases at V and 7 bases at J, leaving 9 bases unmatched. The CDR3 spells CAITRQGARNEQFF. In nucleotides, the CDR3 is TGTGCCATCACCAGGCAGGGGGCAAGGAATGAGCAGTTCTTC.

The chain joins TRBV5-8 to TRBJ2-5; 10 nucleotides line up with TRBD2. Germline CDR1 is SGHTS and CDR2 is YDEGEE. The CDR3 consists of 15 residues. V lost 0 bases, J lost 3 bases, and 2 bases stayed unmatched. CDR3 nucleotides: TGTGCCAGCAGCTTGGGACTAGCGGGTAAAGAGACCCAGTACTTC. As protein: CASSLGLAGKETQYF.

V and J are TRBV2 and TRBJ2-1; maybe TRBD1 (6 bases). CDR3 length: 13 amino acids. Between the trimmed V and J ends, which lost 5 bases and 5 bases, there was a span of 10 bases. Germline V gene lookup returns CDR1 SNHLY and CDR2 FYNNEI. DNA of the CDR3: TGTGCCAGCAGTAAGAACAGGGACAATGAGCAGTTCTTC. This translates into CASSKNRDNEQFF.

CDR3: CASRLDSGGYNEQFF. The CDR3 DNA sequence: TGTGCCAGCAGATTAGATAGCGGAGGGTACAATGAGCAGTTCTTC. V is TRBV2 and J is TRBJ2-1, with D possibly TRBD2 on 6 matching bases. Per germline, CDR1 SNHLY and CDR2 FYNNEI. This CDR3 comprises 15 residues. The V gene lost 6 bases and the J gene lost 4 bases, with 16 bases spanning the gap.

In its sample, this clonotype was seen a few times. This chain uses TRBV27 with TRBJ2-5, with D possibly being TRBD2 (6 bases). Deletions cut 3 bases from V and 4 bases from J, with 12 bases between. Per the germline V gene, CDR1 is MNHEY and CDR2 is SMNVEV (reference sequence). The CDR3 spans 14 residues. CDR3 nucleotides: TGTGCCAGCAGTTTCCAGGGACTGGGAGAGACCCAGTACTTC. This sequence encodes CASSFQGLGETQYF.

This clonotype was observed at least ten times. V usage is TRBV18 and J usage is TRBJ2-3; the D gene is possibly TRBD2 (5 bases). CDR1 and CDR2 from the germline V gene are KGHSH and LQKENI. This CDR3 is built from 14 residues. Trimming took off 3 bases at V and 1 base at J, with 8 bases between the two ends. Here the CDR3 DNA reads TGTGCCAGCTCACCTGCGGGTCGCACAGATACGCAGTATTTT. Protein sequence: CASSPAGRTDTQYF.

The chain is built from TRBV5-1 and TRBJ1-6, with D possibly matching TRBD1 (5 bases). The length of the CDR3 is 14 residues. Germline V gives CDR1 SGHRS, CDR2 YFSETQ. Trimming took off 4 bases at V and 14 bases at J, with 19 bases between the two ends. CDR3 nucleotides: TGCGCCAGCAGCATAGACTACAGGTCCGGCACCCTCCACTTT. This sequence encodes CASSIDYRSGTLHF.